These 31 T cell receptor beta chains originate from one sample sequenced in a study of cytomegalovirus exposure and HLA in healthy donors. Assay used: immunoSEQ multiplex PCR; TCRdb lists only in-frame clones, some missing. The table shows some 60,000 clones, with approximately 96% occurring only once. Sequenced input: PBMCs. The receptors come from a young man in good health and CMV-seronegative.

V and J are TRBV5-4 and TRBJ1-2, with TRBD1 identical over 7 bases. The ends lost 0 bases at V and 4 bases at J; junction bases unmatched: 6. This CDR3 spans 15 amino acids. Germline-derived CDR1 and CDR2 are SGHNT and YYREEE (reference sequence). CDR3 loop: CASSLGQGEGYGYTF. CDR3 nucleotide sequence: TGTGCCAGCAGCTTGGGACAGGGCGAGGGCTATGGCTACACCTTC.

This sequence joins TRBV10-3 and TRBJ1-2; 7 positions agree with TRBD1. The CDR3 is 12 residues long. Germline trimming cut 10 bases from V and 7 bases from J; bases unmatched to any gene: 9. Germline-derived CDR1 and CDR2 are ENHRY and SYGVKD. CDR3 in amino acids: CATRQGEGGYTF. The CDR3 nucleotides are TGTGCCACCCGACAGGGAGAAGGTGGCTACACCTTC.

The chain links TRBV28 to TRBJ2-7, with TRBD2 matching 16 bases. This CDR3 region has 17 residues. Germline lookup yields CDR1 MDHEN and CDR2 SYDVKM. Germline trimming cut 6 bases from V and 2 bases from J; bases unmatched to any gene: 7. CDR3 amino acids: CASSSGLAGGNTYEQYF. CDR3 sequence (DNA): TGTGCCAGCAGCTCGGGACTAGCGGGAGGGAATACCTACGAGCAGTACTTC.

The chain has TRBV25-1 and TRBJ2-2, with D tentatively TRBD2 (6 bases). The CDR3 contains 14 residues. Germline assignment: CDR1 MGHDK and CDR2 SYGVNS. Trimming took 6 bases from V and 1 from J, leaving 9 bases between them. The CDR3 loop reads CASRDYLNTGELFF. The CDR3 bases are TGTGCCAGCAGGGACTACCTGAACACCGGGGAGCTGTTTTTT. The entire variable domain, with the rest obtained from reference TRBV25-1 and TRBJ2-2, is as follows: EADIYQTPRYLVIGTGKKITLECSQTMGHDKMYWYQQDPGMELHLIHYSYGVNSTEKGDLSSESTVSRIRTEHFPLTLESARPSHTSQYLCASRDYLNTGELFFGEGSRLTVL.

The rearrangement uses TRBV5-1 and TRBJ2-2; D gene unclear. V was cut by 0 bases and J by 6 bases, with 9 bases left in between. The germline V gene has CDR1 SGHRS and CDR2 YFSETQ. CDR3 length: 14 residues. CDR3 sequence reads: CASSLVRGAGELFF. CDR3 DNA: TGCGCCAGCAGCTTGGTTAGAGGCGCCGGGGAGCTGTTTTTT.

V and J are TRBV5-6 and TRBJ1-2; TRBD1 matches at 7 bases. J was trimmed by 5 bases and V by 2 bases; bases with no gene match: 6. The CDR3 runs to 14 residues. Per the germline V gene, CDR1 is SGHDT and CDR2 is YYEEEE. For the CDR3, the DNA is TGTGCCAGCAGCTTTGGGACAGCCGATTATGGCTACACCTTC. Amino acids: CASSFGTADYGYTF.

Written as DNA, the CDR3 is TGTGCCACCAGCAGAGGGGACAGGGACCTCTATAGCAATCAGCCCCAGCATTTT. It is translated as CATSRGDRDLYSNQPQHF. The chain uses TRBV15 and TRBJ1-5; 9 nucleotides align to TRBD1. The CDR3 contains 18 residues. V trimming: 1 base; J trimming: 0 bases; junction bases outside the gene matches: 7. Germline CDR1 is LNHNV and CDR2 is YYDKDF (reference sequence).

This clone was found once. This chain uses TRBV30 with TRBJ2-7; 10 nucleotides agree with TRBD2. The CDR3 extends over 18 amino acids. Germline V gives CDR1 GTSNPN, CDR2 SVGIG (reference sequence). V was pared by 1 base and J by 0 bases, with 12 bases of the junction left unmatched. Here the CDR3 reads CAWSAYGAGLAISYEQYF. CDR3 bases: TGTGCCTGGAGTGCATACGGGGCGGGACTAGCGATCTCCTACGAGCAGTACTTC.

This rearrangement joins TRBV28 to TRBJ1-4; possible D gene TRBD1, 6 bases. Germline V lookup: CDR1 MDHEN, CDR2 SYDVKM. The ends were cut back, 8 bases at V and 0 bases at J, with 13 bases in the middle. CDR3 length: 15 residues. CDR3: CASSGRGATNEKLFF. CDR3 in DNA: TGTGCCAGCTCGGGGAGGGGGGCAACTAATGAAAAACTGTTTTTT. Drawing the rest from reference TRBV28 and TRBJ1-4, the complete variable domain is DVKVTQSSRYLVKRTGEKVFLECVQDMDHENMFWYRQDPGLGLRLIYFSYDVKMKEKGDIPEGYSVSREKKERFSLILESASTNQTSMYLCASSGRGATNEKLFFGSGTQLSVL.

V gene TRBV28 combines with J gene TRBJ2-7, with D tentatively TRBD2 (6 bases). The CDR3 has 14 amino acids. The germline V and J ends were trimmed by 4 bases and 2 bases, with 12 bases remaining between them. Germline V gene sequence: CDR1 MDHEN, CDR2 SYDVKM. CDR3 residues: CASSSGTETYEQYF. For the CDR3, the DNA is TGTGCCAGCAGTTCCGGGACTGAGACCTACGAGCAGTACTTC.

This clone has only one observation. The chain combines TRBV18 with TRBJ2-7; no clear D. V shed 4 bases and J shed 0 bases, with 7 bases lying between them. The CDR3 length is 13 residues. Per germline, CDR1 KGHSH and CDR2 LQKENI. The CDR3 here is CASSRSASYEQYF. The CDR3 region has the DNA TGTGCCAGCTCACGCAGTGCCTCCTACGAGCAGTACTTC. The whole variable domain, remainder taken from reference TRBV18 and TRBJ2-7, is NAGVMQNPRHLVRRRGQEARLRCSPMKGHSHVYWYRQLPEEGLKFMVYLQKENIIDESGMPKERFSAEFPKEGPSILRIQQVVRGDSAAYFCASSRSASYEQYFGPGTRLTVT.

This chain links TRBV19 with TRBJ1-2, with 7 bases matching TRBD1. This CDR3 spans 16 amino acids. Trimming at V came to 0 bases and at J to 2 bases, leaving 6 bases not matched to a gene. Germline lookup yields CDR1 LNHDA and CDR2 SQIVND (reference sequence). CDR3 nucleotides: TGTGCCAGTAGTATAGATCCGACAGGGACGAACTATGGCTACACCTTC. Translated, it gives CASSIDPTGTNYGYTF.

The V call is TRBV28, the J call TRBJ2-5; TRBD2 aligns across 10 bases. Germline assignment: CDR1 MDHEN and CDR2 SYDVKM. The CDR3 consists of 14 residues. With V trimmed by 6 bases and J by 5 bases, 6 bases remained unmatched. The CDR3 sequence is CASSPAGGRETQYF. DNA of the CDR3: TGTGCCAGCAGCCCAGCGGGAGGGAGGGAGACCCAGTACTTC. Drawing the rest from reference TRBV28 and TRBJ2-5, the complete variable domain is DVKVTQSSRYLVKRTGEKVFLECVQDMDHENMFWYRQDPGLGLRLIYFSYDVKMKEKGDIPEGYSVSREKKERFSLILESASTNQTSMYLCASSPAGGRETQYFGPGTRLLVL.

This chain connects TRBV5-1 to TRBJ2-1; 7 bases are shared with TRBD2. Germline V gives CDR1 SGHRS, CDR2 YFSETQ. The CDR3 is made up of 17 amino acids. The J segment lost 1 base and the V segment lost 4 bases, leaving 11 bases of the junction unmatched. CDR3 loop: CASSTRPSGASYNEQFF. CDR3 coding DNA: TGCGCCAGCAGCACAAGACCCAGCGGGGCATCCTACAATGAGCAGTTCTTC. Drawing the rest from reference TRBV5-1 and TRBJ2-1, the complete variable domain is KAGVTQTPRYLIKTRGQQVTLSCSPISGHRSVSWYQQTPGQGLQFLFEYFSETQRNKGNFPGRFSGRQFSNSRSEMNVSTLELGDSALYLCASSTRPSGASYNEQFFGPGTRLTVL.

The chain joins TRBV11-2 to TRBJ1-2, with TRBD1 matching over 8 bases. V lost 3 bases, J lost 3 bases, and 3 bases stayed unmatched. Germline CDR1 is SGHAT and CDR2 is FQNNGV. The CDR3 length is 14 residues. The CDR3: CASSFQGADYGYTF. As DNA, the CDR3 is TGTGCCAGCAGCTTCCAGGGGGCGGACTATGGCTACACCTTC.

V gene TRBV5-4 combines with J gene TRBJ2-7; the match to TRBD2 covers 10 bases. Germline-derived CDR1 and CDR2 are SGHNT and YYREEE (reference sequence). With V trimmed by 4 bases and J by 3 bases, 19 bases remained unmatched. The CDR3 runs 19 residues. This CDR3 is CASSQGMGQGLAENYEQYF. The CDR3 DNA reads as TGTGCCAGCAGCCAAGGAATGGGACAAGGACTAGCGGAGAACTACGAGCAGTACTTC.

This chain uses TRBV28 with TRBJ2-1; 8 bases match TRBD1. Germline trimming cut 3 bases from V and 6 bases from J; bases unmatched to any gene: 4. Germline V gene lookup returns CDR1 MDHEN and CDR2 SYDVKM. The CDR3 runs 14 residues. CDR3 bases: TGTGCCAGCAGTTTTTCGGACAGGGTCAATGAGCAGTTCTTC. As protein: CASSFSDRVNEQFF.

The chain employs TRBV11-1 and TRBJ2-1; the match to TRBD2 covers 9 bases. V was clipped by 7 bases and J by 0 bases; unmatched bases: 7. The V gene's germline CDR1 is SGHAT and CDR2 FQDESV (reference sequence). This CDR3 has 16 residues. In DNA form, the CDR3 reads TGTGCCAGCAATGGGGTAGCGGGGGACTCCTACAATGAGCAGTTCTTC. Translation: CASNGVAGDSYNEQFF. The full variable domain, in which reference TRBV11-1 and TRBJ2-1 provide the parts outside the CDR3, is EAEVAQSPRYKITEKSQAVAFWCDPISGHATLYWYRQILGQGPELLVQFQDESVVDDSQLPKDRFSAERLKGVDSTLKIQPAELGDSAMYLCASNGVAGDSYNEQFFGPGTRLTVL.

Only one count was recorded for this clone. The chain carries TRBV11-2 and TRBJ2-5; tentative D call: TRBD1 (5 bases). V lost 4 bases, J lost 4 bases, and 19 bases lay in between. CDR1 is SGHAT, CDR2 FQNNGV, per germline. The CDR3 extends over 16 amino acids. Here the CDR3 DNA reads TGTGCCAGCAGCTCCGCAAGGGGTGGACGGCGAGAGACCCAGTACTTC. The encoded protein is CASSSARGGRRETQYF.

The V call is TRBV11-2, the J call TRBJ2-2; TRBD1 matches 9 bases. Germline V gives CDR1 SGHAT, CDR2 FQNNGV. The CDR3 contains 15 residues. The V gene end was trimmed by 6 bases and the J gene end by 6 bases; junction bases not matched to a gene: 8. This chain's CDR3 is CASRRPGQGSGELFF. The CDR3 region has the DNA TGTGCCAGCAGGCGACCGGGACAGGGATCCGGGGAGCTGTTTTTT.

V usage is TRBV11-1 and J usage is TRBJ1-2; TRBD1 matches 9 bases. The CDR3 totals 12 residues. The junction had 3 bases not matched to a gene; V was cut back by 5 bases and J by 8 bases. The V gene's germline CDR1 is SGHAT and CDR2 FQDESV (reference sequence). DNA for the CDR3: TGTGCCAGCAGCACCACAGGGGGCGGCTACACCTTC. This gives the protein CASSTTGGGYTF.

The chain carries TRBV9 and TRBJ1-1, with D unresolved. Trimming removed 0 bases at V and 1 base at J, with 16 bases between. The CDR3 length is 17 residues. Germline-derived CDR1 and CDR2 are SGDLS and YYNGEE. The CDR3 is CASSVEAGLYSNTEAFF. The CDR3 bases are TGTGCCAGCAGCGTAGAGGCGGGGTTGTATTCGAACACTGAAGCTTTCTTT. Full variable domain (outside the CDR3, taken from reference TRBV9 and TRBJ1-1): DSGVTQTPKHLITATGQRVTLRCSPRSGDLSVYWYQQSLDQGLQFLIQYYNGEERAKGNILERFSAQQFPDLHSELNLSSLELGDSALYFCASSVEAGLYSNTEAFFGQGTRLTVV.

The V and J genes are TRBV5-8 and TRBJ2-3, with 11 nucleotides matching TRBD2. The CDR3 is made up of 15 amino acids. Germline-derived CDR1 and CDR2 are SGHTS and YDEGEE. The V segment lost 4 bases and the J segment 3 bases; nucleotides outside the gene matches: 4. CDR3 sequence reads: CASSLTSGSTDTQYF. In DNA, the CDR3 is TGTGCCAGCAGCCTAACTAGCGGGAGTACAGATACGCAGTATTTT.

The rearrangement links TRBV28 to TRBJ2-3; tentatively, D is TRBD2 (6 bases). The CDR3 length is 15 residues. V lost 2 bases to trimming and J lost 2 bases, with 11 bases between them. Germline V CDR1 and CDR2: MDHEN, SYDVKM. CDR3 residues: CASSLGGYSTDTQYF. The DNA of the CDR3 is TGTGCCAGCAGTTTAGGGGGGTACTCCACAGATACGCAGTATTTT.

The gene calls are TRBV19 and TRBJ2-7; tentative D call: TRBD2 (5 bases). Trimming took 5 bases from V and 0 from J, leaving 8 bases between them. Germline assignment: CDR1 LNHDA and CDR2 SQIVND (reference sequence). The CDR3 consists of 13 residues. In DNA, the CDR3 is TGTGCCAGTAGTTCCCGGGACTCCTACGAGCAGTACTTC. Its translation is CASSSRDSYEQYF.

CDR3 nucleotide sequence: TGTGCCAGCAGCTTAGATTTCCTGGGAGAGGGCGGCTACACCTTC. This translates into CASSLDFLGEGGYTF. The rearrangement uses TRBV7-9 and TRBJ1-2, with D uncertain. From germline, CDR1 is SEHNR and CDR2 FQNEAQ (reference sequence). The germline V and J ends were trimmed by 1 base and 8 bases, with 17 bases remaining between them. The CDR3 loop spans 15 amino acids. Looking up the rest from reference TRBV7-9 and TRBJ1-2 gives the full variable domain: DTGVSQNPRHKITKRGQNVTFRCDPISEHNRLYWYRQTLGQGPEFLTYFQNEAQLEKSRLLSDRFSAERPKGSFSTLEIQRTEQGDSAMYLCASSLDFLGEGGYTFGSGTRLTVV.

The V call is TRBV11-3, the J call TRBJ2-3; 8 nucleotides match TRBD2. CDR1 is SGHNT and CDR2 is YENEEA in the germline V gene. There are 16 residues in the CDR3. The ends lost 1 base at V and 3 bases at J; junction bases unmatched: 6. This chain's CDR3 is CASSLGRREVTDTQYF. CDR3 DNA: TGTGCCAGCAGCTTAGGTCGGCGGGAGGTTACAGATACGCAGTATTTT.

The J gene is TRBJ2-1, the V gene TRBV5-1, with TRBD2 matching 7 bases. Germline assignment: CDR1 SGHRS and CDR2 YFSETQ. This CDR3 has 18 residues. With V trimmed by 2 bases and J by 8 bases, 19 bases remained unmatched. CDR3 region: CASSFTRMAGASPDEQFF. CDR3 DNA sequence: TGCGCCAGCAGCTTCACCCGAATGGCGGGAGCCTCCCCCGATGAGCAGTTCTTC.

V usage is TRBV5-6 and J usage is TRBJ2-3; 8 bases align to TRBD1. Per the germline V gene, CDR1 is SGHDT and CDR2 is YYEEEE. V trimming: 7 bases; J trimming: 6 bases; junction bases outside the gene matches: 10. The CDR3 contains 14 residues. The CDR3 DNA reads TGTGCCAGCCAAATCCTGACAGGGGCTGATACGCAGTATTTT. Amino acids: CASQILTGADTQYF.

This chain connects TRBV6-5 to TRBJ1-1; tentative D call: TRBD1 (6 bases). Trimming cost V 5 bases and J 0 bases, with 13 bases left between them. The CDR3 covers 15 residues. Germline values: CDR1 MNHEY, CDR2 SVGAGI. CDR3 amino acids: CASSPSQGMNTEAFF. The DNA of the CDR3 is TGTGCCAGCAGTCCCTCACAGGGTATGAACACTGAAGCTTTCTTT.

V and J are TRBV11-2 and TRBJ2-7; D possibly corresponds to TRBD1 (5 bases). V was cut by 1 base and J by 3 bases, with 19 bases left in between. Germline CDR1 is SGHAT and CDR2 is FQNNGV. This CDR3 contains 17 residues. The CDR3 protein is CASSLVPTAQPHYEQYF. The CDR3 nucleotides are TGTGCCAGCAGCTTAGTCCCGACAGCCCAGCCACACTACGAGCAGTACTTC.